This is a list of T cell receptor beta chains from one sample in a study of beta chain features in type 1 diabetes. Sequencing used immunoSEQ multiplex PCR; TCRdb keeps in-frame clones, though not all of them. The sample holds about 290,000 clones, about 8.5% seen once. The specimen was central memory CD4+ T cells from blood. These receptors originate from a woman under 30 in good health. Both conserved end residues are part of each CDR3. D genes are given only for firm matches. Size is omitted from some rows. Given values are once, few, many or a class for expanded clones.

abundance | j_gene | v_gene | d_gene | CDR3nt | CDR3aa
few | TRBJ2-7 | TRBV6-5 | - | TGTGCCAGCAGTTACGCGCAGGGCCGAGAGCAGTACTTC | CASSYAQGREQYF
many | TRBJ2-7 | TRBV7-9 | - | TGTGCCAGCACCCTATTCAAGCCCGCGGCGATGGGACGCGAGCAGTACTTC | CASTLFKPAAMGREQYF
many | TRBJ2-1 | TRBV7-2 | - | TGTGCCAGCAGCTCCTCCTATAACTACAATGAGCAGTTCTTC | CASSSSYNYNEQFF
few | TRBJ2-5 | TRBV9 | - | TGTGCCAGCAGCGTAGAAGGGTACCAAGAGACCCAGTACTTC | CASSVEGYQETQYF
- | TRBJ1-4 | TRBV19 | - | TGTGCCAGTAGTGTCCGGGGCACTGAAAAACTGTTTTTT | CASSVRGTEKLFF
- | TRBJ2-7 | TRBV29-1 | - | TGCAGCGCCGGGGGCTCCTACGAGCAGTACTTC | CSAGGSYEQYF
few | TRBJ2-2 | TRBV7-8 | - | TGTGCCAGCAGCTTAGCGGGGGGGCTCACCGGGGAGCTGTTTTTT | CASSLAGGLTGELFF
many | TRBJ1-2 | TRBV7-9 | - | TGTGCCAGCAGCTTAGCTGACGGAGACTATGGCTACACCTTC | CASSLADGDYGYTF
- | TRBJ1-5 | TRBV5-6 | TRBD1 | TGTGCCAGCAGCTTGTCAGGGGGTTATCAGCCCCAGCATTTT | CASSLSGGYQPQHF
- | TRBJ1-1 | TRBV7-2 | - | TGTGCCAGCAGCTCTAGTTCCGGAGGTTTGAACACTGAAGCTTTCTTT | CASSSSSGGLNTEAFF
- | TRBJ1-3 | TRBV13 | - | TGTGCCAGCAGTGAGGCTCTCTCTGGAAACACCATATATTTT | CASSEALSGNTIYF
- | TRBJ2-5 | TRBV6-1 | - | TGTGCCACAGAGCCCGTAGCCCTCCAAGAGACCCAGTACTTC | CATEPVALQETQYF
few | TRBJ1-5 | TRBV28 | TRBD1 | TGTGCCAGCAGGCCACCGGGACAGGGGGTTAAGCCCCAGCATTTT | CASRPPGQGVKPQHF
- | TRBJ2-7 | TRBV7-8 | - | TGTGCCAGCAGCCCTCATACGGGGAACGAGCAGTACTTC | CASSPHTGNEQYF
few | TRBJ1-5 | TRBV2 | TRBD1 | TGTGCCAGCTTATTGACAGGGGGCGATCAGCCCCAGCATTTT | CASLLTGGDQPQHF
few | TRBJ2-1 | TRBV5-1 | - | TGCGCCAGCAGCCCGCCTGAGAGGGGTGCTTACTACAATGAGCAGTTCTTC | CASSPPERGAYYNEQFF